This T cell receptor (beta chain) appears in the sequencing data of a study of T cells after yellow fever vaccination. Study background: Fractions low in cell number were prepared with SMART-Seq v4 Ultra Low Input.

Study-level points and caveats: Contamination of FACS-sorted repertoires by abundant clonotypes from the bulk population could occur.

This clonotype was recorded a few times. As yet, its antigen is unknown. For TCR, cDNA came from 5'RACE template switching, which added a universal primer site and UMIs. TCRdb redid the calling of the 5' RACE reads with MiXCR, one entry per CDR3 protein. The table lists some 340,000 distinct CDR3 sequences, around 10% of them singletons. V shed 7 bases, J shed 12 bases, and the junction held 14 bases outside the gene matches. The CDR3 covers 15 residues. This specimen was CD4+ T cells sorted from PBMCs, taken 45 days after the yellow fever booster vaccination. The source of this sequence is a young man who received the YFV17D yellow fever vaccine. V is TRBV12-3 or TRBV12-4 and J is TRBJ2-1; 11 bases line up with TRBD2. CDR3 DNA: TGTGCCAGCACCCAGGGTGCTAGCGGGGGGCCGCCGCAGTTCTTC. This sequence encodes CASTQGASGGPPQFF.